The 32 T cell receptor beta chains presented below share a single source sample, sequenced in a study of blood T cells in healthy people across ages (dated by TCRdb to 2015 to 2017). Library prep was done by 5' RACE. Data came from an Illumina HiSeq 2500. A second PCR of about 6 to 12 cycles was performed with a sample-barcoded 5' primer and a J-beta primer mix. Through fastp at Q25 and MiXCR, TCRdb rebuilt clones from the public reads, retaining in-frame beta chains. Each record represents a unique CDR3 protein, reported with the most common genes and DNA among its rows. This sample has fewer than 800,000 distinct CDR3 sequences in its table, and roughly 32% of those were observed once. The ten largest clones represent 15% of the sample. The sample consisted of blood. These receptors all stem from a woman older than 75 in good health. Donor details come from another sample of the same person, matched by shared clones.

CDR3 region: CSARDPGTNQPQHF. The CDR3 DNA reads TGCAGTGCTAGAGACCCAGGGACCAATCAGCCCCAGCATTTT. The chain is built from TRBV20-1 and TRBJ1-5; the D gene is possibly TRBD1 (5 bases). This CDR3 region has 14 residues. The germline CDR1 and CDR2 sequences are DFQATT and SNEGSKA (reference sequence). V lost 0 bases and J lost 3, with 9 bases in between.

The chain joins TRBV20-1 to TRBJ2-4; D is unresolved. This CDR3 comprises 15 residues. Germline assignment: CDR1 DFQATT and CDR2 SNEGSKA (reference sequence). Between the trimmed V and J ends, which lost 4 bases and 0 bases, there was a span of 13 bases. Here the CDR3 DNA reads TGCAGTGCTATTGGTGGTATCCTAGCCAAAAACATTCAGTACTTC. Its protein product is CSAIGGILAKNIQYF.

The gene calls are TRBV29-1 and TRBJ2-1, with 12 bases aligning to TRBD2. From germline, CDR1 is SQVTM and CDR2 ANQGSEA. The junction had 4 bases not matched to a gene; V was cut back by 4 bases and J by 0 bases. The CDR3 has 16 residues. CDR3 in DNA: TGCAGCGTTGGTTCGACTAGCGGGAGCTCCTACAATGAGCAGTTCTTC. Protein: CSVGSTSGSSYNEQFF.

Remarks on this clonotype: This may arise from a read error, as a much more abundant clone is one base away. The chain recombines TRBV20-1 with TRBJ2-5; D possibly corresponds to TRBD1 (6 bases). The CDR3 covers 16 residues. Germline V gives CDR1 DFQATT, CDR2 SNEGSKA (reference sequence). V was shortened by 0 bases and J by 11 bases, with 25 bases between the two germline ends. The CDR3 nucleotides are TGCAGTGCTAGAGATCACAGGACAGCTTCTTACAATGAGCAGTACTTC. It yields the protein CSARDHRTASYNEQYF.

This clonotype has ten or more counts. The V and J genes are TRBV5-5 and TRBJ2-6; tentatively, D is TRBD2 (5 bases). Germline V gives CDR1 SGHKS, CDR2 YYEKEE (reference sequence). The CDR3 runs 15 residues. Trimming shortened V by 5 bases and J by 0 bases, and 9 bases separated the two germline ends. The CDR3 sequence: CASSRGDSGANVLTF. In DNA form, the CDR3 reads TGTGCCAGCAGTCGGGGAGACTCTGGGGCCAACGTCCTGACTTTC.

This clonotype was seen many times. Here the CDR3 reads CASSLELAGINEQYF. In DNA, the CDR3 is TGTGCCAGCAGCTTGGAACTAGCGGGGATCAACGAGCAGTACTTC. The chain joins TRBV5-4 to TRBJ2-7; the match to TRBD2 covers 10 bases. With 0 bases clipped from V and 5 bases from J, the junction kept 5 bases outside the gene matches. CDR3 size: 15 residues. Germline V gives CDR1 SGHNT, CDR2 YYREEE (reference sequence).

Notes on this clonotype: One base away lies a much larger clone, so this may be a sequencing read error. The V gene is TRBV10-2, the J gene TRBJ2-5; possibly TRBD2 for D (5 bases). The CDR3 totals 14 residues. Germline assignment: CDR1 WSHSY and CDR2 SAAADI. The germline V and J ends were trimmed by 6 bases and 2 bases, with 13 bases remaining between them. CDR3 sequence (DNA): TGCGCCAGCAGGTTCGGGGTGCCACAAGAGACCCAGTACTTC. Amino acids: CASRFGVPQETQYF.

This clonotype has ten or more counts. This chain joins TRBV20-1 and TRBJ2-3; the D call may be TRBD1 or TRBD2 (5 bases each). Germline V gene sequence: CDR1 DFQATT, CDR2 SNEGSKA (reference sequence). The germline V and J ends were trimmed by 5 bases and 4 bases, with 10 bases remaining between them. This CDR3 comprises 12 residues. CDR3 sequence: CSALGDSDTQYF. The CDR3 DNA is TGCAGTGCTCTGGGGGATTCAGATACGCAGTATTTT.

The chain couples TRBV12-3 or TRBV12-4 to TRBJ2-1; D gene uncertain. V dropped 5 bases and J dropped 7 bases, with 12 bases sitting between them. The CDR3 has 13 amino acids. The CDR3 here is CASSIRQMNEQFF. The CDR3, as DNA: TGTGCCAGCAGTATACGGCAAATGAATGAGCAGTTCTTC.

This chain joins TRBV6-1 and TRBJ1-2; possible D gene TRBD1, 6 bases. The germline V gene encodes CDR1 MNHNS and CDR2 SASEGT. CDR3 length equals 17 residues. V was trimmed by 2 bases and J by 6 bases, leaving 22 bases between them. CDR3 protein: CASSERPRDTLRHGYTF. The CDR3 DNA reads as TGTGCCAGCAGTGAACGCCCCCGGGACACCTTACGCCATGGCTACACCTTC.

In its sample, this clonotype was seen a few times. The V call is TRBV5-1, the J call TRBJ1-2; TRBD1 agrees at 10 bases. The germline gives CDR1 SGHRS, CDR2 YFSETQ. V was pared by 7 bases and J by 6 bases, with 9 bases of the junction left unmatched. This CDR3 comprises 14 residues. The CDR3 sequence: CASGSPGTGDGYTF. The CDR3 DNA follows: TGCGCCAGCGGGAGCCCCGGGACAGGGGATGGCTACACCTTC.

Ten or more counts support this clonotype. The V and J genes are TRBV2 and TRBJ1-2; TRBD1 might be the D (5 bases). Between the trimmed V and J ends, which lost 8 bases and 8 bases, there was a span of 18 bases. This CDR3 is built from 13 residues. Germline CDR1 and CDR2: SNHLY and FYNNEI. CDR3 nucleotide sequence: TGTGCCAGCGCCCCGGATGGGGCGGGGGGCTACACCTTC. Translating it yields CASAPDGAGGYTF.

This clonotype was found a few times. This chain joins TRBV5-1 and TRBJ1-5; 7 bases align to TRBD1. V was pared by 5 bases and J by 2 bases, with 7 bases of the junction left unmatched. CDR1 and CDR2 from the germline V gene are SGHRS and YFSETQ. CDR3 length equals 15 residues. The CDR3 protein is CASRQRQGGNQPQHF. Here the CDR3 DNA reads TGCGCCAGCAGGCAGAGACAGGGCGGCAATCAGCCCCAGCATTTT.

The chain uses TRBV5-4 and TRBJ2-5, with a tentative D call TRBD1 (6 bases). V lost 8 bases to trimming and J lost 5 bases, with 16 bases between them. This CDR3 has 13 amino acids. Germline V gene lookup returns CDR1 SGHNT and CDR2 YYREEE (reference sequence). The CDR3 DNA reads TGTGCCAGTAACAGGGAGCTAACTGAGACCCAGTACTTC. Protein sequence: CASNRELTETQYF.

The rearrangement joins TRBV27 to TRBJ1-6, with 12 nucleotides matching TRBD1. The CDR3 loop spans 15 amino acids. The ends lost 7 bases at V and 9 bases at J; junction bases unmatched: 7. Germline CDR1 reads MNHEY; CDR2 reads SMNVEV (reference sequence). In DNA form, the CDR3 reads TGTGCCAGCACCGGGACAGGGGGCTTCGGTTCACCCCTCCACTTT. This encodes CASTGTGGFGSPLHF.

At least ten counts were recorded for this clonotype. The rearrangement joins TRBV9 to TRBJ2-1, with 13 bases identical to TRBD2. CDR1 and CDR2 (germline): SGDLS, YYNGEE. The CDR3 sequence is 17 residues long. J was trimmed by 9 bases and V by 5 bases; bases with no gene match: 14. The CDR3 loop reads CASSAMGLAGMTGEQFF. The CDR3 DNA follows: TGTGCCAGCAGTGCGATGGGACTAGCGGGGATGACAGGTGAGCAGTTCTTC.

This clonotype was counted ten times or more. This chain uses TRBV5-5 with TRBJ2-3, with D maybe TRBD1 (5 bases). This CDR3 has 15 amino acids. V lost 1 base to trimming and J lost 4 bases, with 13 bases between them. Germline-derived CDR1 and CDR2 are SGHKS and YYEKEE (reference sequence). Here the CDR3 reads CASSLSWGFSDTQYF. CDR3 bases: TGTGCCAGCAGCTTGTCGTGGGGCTTTTCAGATACGCAGTATTTT.

This sequence joins TRBV20-1 and TRBJ2-5; D possibly matches TRBD1 or TRBD2 (6 bases each). The CDR3 runs 13 residues. Germline V gene data show CDR1 as DFQATT and CDR2 as SNEGSKA (reference sequence). V lost 5 bases to trimming and J lost 4 bases, with 14 bases between them. CDR3 sequence reads: CSAGGPRGETQYF. Here the CDR3 DNA reads TGCAGTGCTGGGGGGCCGAGGGGAGAGACCCAGTACTTC.

The J gene is TRBJ1-5, the V gene TRBV7-9, with D possibly TRBD1 on 5 matching bases. Germline V gene data show CDR1 as SEHNR and CDR2 as FQNEAQ (reference sequence). The CDR3 is 13 residues long. V lost 5 bases and J lost 5, with 10 bases in between. CDR3 amino acids: CASSIGEDQPQHF. The CDR3 DNA reads TGTGCCAGCAGCATAGGGGAGGATCAGCCCCAGCATTTT.

Turning to this clonotype: One end of the junction is discordant with germline, which a read error may explain. V is TRBV28 and J is TRBJ1-2, with D possibly TRBD1 on 6 matching bases. The CDR3 sequence is 14 residues long. Germline V gene lookup returns CDR1 MDHEN and CDR2 SYDVKM. The CDR3 is CAGSPPRGAEGYTF. The CDR3 DNA is TGTGCCGGCAGTCCTCCGAGGGGGGCGGAGGGCTACACCTTC.

V and J are TRBV2 and TRBJ1-1; possibly TRBD1 for D (6 bases). V was cut by 4 bases and J by 0 bases, with 12 bases left in between. Germline loops: CDR1 SNHLY, CDR2 FYNNEI. This CDR3 has 15 amino acids. CDR3 in DNA: TGTGCCAGCAGTGCCCAGGGGAGCATGAACACTGAAGCTTTCTTT. Protein product: CASSAQGSMNTEAFF.

This clonotype came up a few times. CDR3 DNA sequence: TGTGCCTGGAGTGTAGGGGCAGGACCCTCCTACGAGCAGTACTTC. Translated: CAWSVGAGPSYEQYF. The chain is built from TRBV30 and TRBJ2-7; D perhaps matches TRBD1 (5 bases). CDR3 length equals 15 residues. Trimming removed 0 bases at V and 0 bases at J, with 12 bases between. The germline V gene encodes CDR1 GTSNPN and CDR2 SVGIG (reference sequence).

The J gene is TRBJ1-1, the V gene TRBV30; no clear D gene. The CDR3 length is 13 residues. V dropped 0 bases and J dropped 4 bases, with 9 bases sitting between them. CDR1 and CDR2 from the germline V gene are GTSNPN and SVGIG (reference sequence). CDR3 bases: TGTGCCTGGAGTGTCGGGAGGACCACTGAAGCTTTCTTT. Amino acids: CAWSVGRTTEAFF.

This clonotype was detected only a few times. A much bigger clone sits one base away, suggesting this may be a read error. This chain uses TRBV12-3 or TRBV12-4 with TRBJ2-3; maybe TRBD1 (6 bases). The CDR3 contains 12 residues. Trimming removed 5 bases from V and 10 bases from J, with 13 bases in between. The CDR3 coding sequence is TGTGCCAGCAGTGCTACAGGGAATGCGCAGTATTTT. Amino acids: CASSATGNAQYF.

The table lists this clonotype with many counts. The J gene is TRBJ2-3, the V gene TRBV20-1; no clear D gene. The CDR3 contains 12 residues. Trimming cost V 4 bases and J 6 bases, with 11 bases left between them. Looked up from germline, CDR1 is DFQATT and CDR2 is SNEGSKA (reference sequence). The CDR3 spells CSATDNRDTQYF. CDR3 nucleotides: TGCAGTGCTACCGACAATAGGGATACGCAGTATTTT.

Ten or more counts support this clonotype. This chain connects TRBV6-5 to TRBJ2-7; perhaps TRBD1 as D (6 bases). CDR1 and CDR2 (germline): MNHEY, SVGAGI. The germline V and J ends were trimmed by 6 bases and 8 bases, with 23 bases remaining between them. The CDR3 is made up of 15 amino acids. In nucleotides, the CDR3 is TGTGCCAGCAGACCCTCGGCAAGGGGGATTTCGCAGCAGTACTTC. As protein: CASRPSARGISQQYF.

Worth noting for this clonotype: A much larger clone is a single base away; this may be a read error. The V call is TRBV5-1, the J call TRBJ1-2; D gene ambiguous. The V gene's germline CDR1 is SGHRS and CDR2 YFSETQ. This CDR3 has 11 residues. The CDR3 loop is CTSSIGLGYTF. The CDR3 nucleotides are TGCACCAGCAGCATAGGACTTGGCTACACCTTC.

The rearrangement uses TRBV6-5 and TRBJ2-7; 7 bases map to TRBD1. CDR1 is MNHEY and CDR2 is SVGAGI in the germline V gene. The CDR3 contains 15 residues. Losses at the gene ends were 5 bases for V and 2 bases for J; bases not matched to a gene: 9. DNA for the CDR3: TGTGCCAGCAGTCCGGGACAGACGATCACCTACGAGCAGTACTTC. Protein: CASSPGQTITYEQYF.

This clonotype was seen more than once but under ten times. The J gene is TRBJ1-1, the V gene TRBV7-8; D ambiguous. Trimming removed 5 bases at V and 0 bases at J, with 16 bases between. CDR1 and CDR2 (germline): SGHVS, FQNEAQ. The CDR3 has 16 amino acids. The CDR3 protein is CASSEGIAEVNTEAFF. The CDR3 DNA is TGTGCCAGCAGCGAGGGTATCGCGGAGGTGAACACTGAAGCTTTCTTT.

This clonotype came up many times. The rearrangement links TRBV5-1 to TRBJ2-3; D not certain. CDR3 length: 15 residues. V lost 6 bases, J lost 3 bases, and 17 bases lay in between. Germline CDR1 and CDR2: SGHRS and YFSETQ. CDR3 region: CASTLWTLGTDTQYF. CDR3 coding DNA: TGCGCCAGCACTTTATGGACGTTAGGAACAGATACGCAGTATTTT.

This clonotype came up a few times. One base away lies a much larger clone, so this may be a sequencing read error. The chain couples TRBV25-1 to TRBJ1-2; no reliable D call. CDR3 length: 14 amino acids. Trimming shortened V by 4 bases and J by 6 bases, and 15 bases separated the two germline ends. Germline V gene sequence: CDR1 MGHDK, CDR2 SYGVNS. The CDR3 protein is CASSGFDGSHGYTF. Written as DNA, the CDR3 is TGTGCCAGCAGTGGATTTGACGGAAGCCATGGCTACACCTTC.

The chain employs TRBV4-3 and TRBJ2-5; TRBD1 matches at 7 bases. Matching the DNA end better, TRBJ2-7 makes the J call doubtful. CDR3 size: 15 residues. Germline-derived CDR1 and CDR2 are LGHNA and YSLEER. The CDR3 DNA sequence: TGCGCCAGCAGCCAAGATCTGGGACAGCCCTACGAGCAGTACTTC. Encoded protein: CASSQDLGQPYEQYF.